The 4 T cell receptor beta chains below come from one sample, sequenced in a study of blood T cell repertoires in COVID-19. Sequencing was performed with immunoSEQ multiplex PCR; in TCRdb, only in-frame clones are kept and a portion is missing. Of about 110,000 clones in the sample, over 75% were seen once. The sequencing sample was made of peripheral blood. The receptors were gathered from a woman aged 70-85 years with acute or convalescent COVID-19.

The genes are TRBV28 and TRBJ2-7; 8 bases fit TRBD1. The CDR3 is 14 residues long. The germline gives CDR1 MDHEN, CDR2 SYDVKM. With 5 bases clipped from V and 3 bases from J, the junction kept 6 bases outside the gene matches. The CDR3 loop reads CASSPSGQDYEQYF. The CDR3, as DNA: TGTGCCAGCAGTCCCTCGGGACAGGACTACGAGCAGTACTTC. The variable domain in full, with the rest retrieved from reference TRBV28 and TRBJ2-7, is DVKVTQSSRYLVKRTGEKVFLECVQDMDHENMFWYRQDPGLGLRLIYFSYDVKMKEKGDIPEGYSVSREKKERFSLILESASTNQTSMYLCASSPSGQDYEQYFGPGTRLTVT.

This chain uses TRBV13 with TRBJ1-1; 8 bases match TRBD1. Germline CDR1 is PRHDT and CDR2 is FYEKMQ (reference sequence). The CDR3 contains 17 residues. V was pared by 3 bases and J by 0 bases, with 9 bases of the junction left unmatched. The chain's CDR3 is CASSFSPNRGLNTEAFF. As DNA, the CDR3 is TGTGCCAGCAGCTTCTCCCCAAACAGGGGGTTGAACACTGAAGCTTTCTTT.

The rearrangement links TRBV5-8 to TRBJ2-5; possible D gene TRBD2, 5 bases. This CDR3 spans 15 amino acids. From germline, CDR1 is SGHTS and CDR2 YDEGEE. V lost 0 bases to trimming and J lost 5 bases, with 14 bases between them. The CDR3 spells CASSLAGSVLETQYF. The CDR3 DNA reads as TGTGCCAGCAGCTTGGCTGGGAGTGTATTGGAGACCCAGTACTTC.

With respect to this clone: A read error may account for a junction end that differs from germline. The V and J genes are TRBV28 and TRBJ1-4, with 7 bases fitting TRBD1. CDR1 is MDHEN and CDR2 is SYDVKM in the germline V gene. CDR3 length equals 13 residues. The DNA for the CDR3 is TGTGCCAGCAGTCCCCGACAGGGAGTGACCGTCAAATTT. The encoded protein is CASSPRQGVTVKF.